Listed below are T cell receptor beta chains from one sample, sequenced in a study of T cells in Graves' hyperthyroidism and ophthalmopathy. TCRdb ran MiXCR on the multiplex PCR reads and lists one entry per CDR3 protein. The profile shows 650,000 to 850,000 distinct CDR3 sequences, around 19% of them singletons. The sample taken for sequencing was blood. The receptors stem from a woman aged 45-65 years with Graves' hyperthyroidism that later progressed to Graves' ophthalmopathy. Both conserved end residues are trimmed from each CDR3.

J: TRBJ1-5
V: TRBV6-5
CDR3: ASSYAGVGNQPQH

J: TRBJ2-7
V: TRBV27
CDR3: ASASHPPTAEQY

J: TRBJ1-2
V: TRBV9
CDR3: ASSVGQGNYGHT

J: TRBJ2-3
V: TRBV7-3
CDR3: ASSVGTGGFTDTQY

J: TRBJ2-1
V: TRBV6-1
CDR3: ASIRTGSYNEQF

J: TRBJ1-1
V: TRBV29-1
CDR3: SVSRTGMNTEAF

J: TRBJ2-3
V: TRBV20-1
CDR3: SANVPSWDTQY

J: TRBJ2-1
V: TRBV13
CDR3: ASSLGGQRGRSSYNEQF

J: TRBJ2-1
V: TRBV4-1
CDR3: ASSHSQSGGLNEQF

J: TRBJ1-1
V: TRBV24-1
CDR3: ATSDYDPLGIYWEAF

J: TRBJ2-1
V: TRBV6-9
CDR3: ASSYSKLGSGAASGINEQF

J: TRBJ2-5
V: TRBV2
CDR3: ASSEALGEDEETQY

J: TRBJ2-5
V: TRBV5-5
CDR3: ASSWPTSGVETQY

J: TRBJ1-5
V: TRBV7-2
CDR3: ASTPGGPQH

J: TRBJ2-1
V: TRBV4-1
CDR3: ASSQVQGGRNEQF

J: TRBJ2-3
V: TRBV20-1
CDR3: SARGTSGGRDTQY

J: TRBJ1-4
V: TRBV19
CDR3: ASQATEKLF

J: TRBJ2-5
V: TRBV20-1
CDR3: SASGVQETQY

J: TRBJ2-2
V: TRBV6-2/TRBV6-3
CDR3: ASSKAGTANTGELF

J: TRBJ2-3
V: TRBV12-5
CDR3: ASGLARQGEETDTQY

J: TRBJ2-5
V: TRBV4-1
CDR3: ASSRDRAYETQY

J: TRBJ2-3
V: TRBV6-2/TRBV6-3
CDR3: ASRLTSLTDTQY

J: TRBJ2-1
V: TRBV11-2
CDR3: ASSSRTSGGSSYNEQF

J: TRBJ2-5
V: TRBV11-2
CDR3: ASSLDWDVRYPQY

J: TRBJ1-4
V: TRBV27
CDR3: ASSPKLRGPTTNEKLF

J: TRBJ1-1
V: TRBV12-3/TRBV12-4
CDR3: ASRPGSRTEAF

J: TRBJ1-1
V: TRBV7-2
CDR3: ASSFPGLFTEAF

J: TRBJ2-3
V: TRBV12-3/TRBV12-4
CDR3: ASSLWTGRNGDTQY

J: TRBJ2-7
V: TRBV24-1
CDR3: ATSEGGTYEQY

J: TRBJ2-3
V: TRBV7-9
CDR3: ASSPRLAGLDTQY

J: TRBJ1-2
V: TRBV10-1
CDR3: ASSDSGTGNGYT

J: TRBJ2-7
V: TRBV3-1
CDR3: ASSQDASGSYEQY

J: TRBJ2-7
V: TRBV6-1
CDR3: ASCPLASSYEQY

J: TRBJ1-5
V: TRBV4-1
CDR3: ASSQGQARTINQPQH

J: TRBJ2-2
V: TRBV6-1
CDR3: ASSDIGENTGELF

J: TRBJ2-5
V: TRBV20-1
CDR3: SARDPGTSGETQY